This is a list of T cell receptor beta chains from one sample in a study of blood T cell repertoires in COVID-19. Sequencing was performed with immunoSEQ multiplex PCR; in TCRdb, only in-frame clones are kept and a portion is missing. The sample lists approximately 110,000 clones, approximately 90% occurring once. The material sequenced was peripheral blood. The origin of the receptors is a middle-aged man with COVID-19, enrolled during active disease. CDR3s include the opening cysteine and the closing phenylalanine or tryptophan. A D gene is named only where the DNA matches it firmly. Only part of the rows carry a size: once, few, many, or a class if the clone is expanded.

D gene: NA
clone size: NA
V gene: TRBV7-2
J gene: TRBJ1-1
CDR3 DNA: TGTGCCAGCAGCTCTGCGGTGAACACTGAAGCTTTCTTT
CDR3 protein: CASSSAVNTEAFF

D gene: NA
clone size: NA
V gene: TRBV11-1
J gene: TRBJ1-2
CDR3 DNA: TGTGCCAGCAGCGTCGGAGACTATGGCTACACCTTC
CDR3 protein: CASSVGDYGYTF

D gene: NA
clone size: NA
V gene: TRBV9
J gene: TRBJ1-1
CDR3 DNA: TGTGCCAGCAGCCCAGTCAGGTACGTGAACACTGAAGCTTTCTTT
CDR3 protein: CASSPVRYVNTEAFF

D gene: TRBD2
clone size: NA
V gene: TRBV15
J gene: TRBJ2-7
CDR3 DNA: TGTGCCACCAGCAAGACTAGCACCTACGAGCAGTACTTC
CDR3 protein: CATSKTSTYEQYF

D gene: NA
clone size: NA
V gene: TRBV5-1
J gene: TRBJ2-1
CDR3 DNA: TGCGCCAGCAGCTTCGGCGGAGGGGGCTATGAGCAGTTCTTC
CDR3 protein: CASSFGGGGYEQFF

D gene: NA
clone size: NA
V gene: TRBV27
J gene: TRBJ1-6
CDR3 DNA: TGTGCCAGCAGTTTACGGCAGGGAAATTCACCCCTCCACTTT
CDR3 protein: CASSLRQGNSPLHF

D gene: TRBD1
clone size: few
V gene: TRBV9
J gene: TRBJ1-6
CDR3 DNA: TGTGCCAGCAGCACCTTGGACAGGGGGCTGGATAATTCACCCCTCCACTTT
CDR3 protein: CASSTLDRGLDNSPLHF

D gene: TRBD1
clone size: NA
V gene: TRBV27
J gene: TRBJ1-5
CDR3 DNA: TGTGCCAGCAGTTTTGGGGGACAGGATAGCAATCAGCCCCAGCATTTT
CDR3 protein: CASSFGGQDSNQPQHF

D gene: TRBD1
clone size: NA
V gene: TRBV29-1
J gene: TRBJ2-1
CDR3 DNA: TGCAGCGTTCTCACCGGGACAGGGTTAAATGAGCAGTTCTTC
CDR3 protein: CSVLTGTGLNEQFF

D gene: TRBD1
clone size: NA
V gene: TRBV9
J gene: TRBJ2-1
CDR3 DNA: TGTGCCAGCAGCCCCCACCCCTCGACAGGGAGCAATGAGCAGTTCTTC
CDR3 protein: CASSPHPSTGSNEQFF

D gene: NA
clone size: NA
V gene: TRBV2
J gene: TRBJ1-4
CDR3 DNA: TGTGCCAGCAGCCTTGGACAGATTATAAATGAAAAACTGTTTTTT
CDR3 protein: CASSLGQIINEKLFF

D gene: NA
clone size: NA
V gene: TRBV5-6
J gene: TRBJ2-2
CDR3 DNA: TGTGCCAGCAGCTTGGTGGGCTACTCCACCGGGGAGCTGTTTTTT
CDR3 protein: CASSLVGYSTGELFF

D gene: NA
clone size: NA
V gene: TRBV18
J gene: TRBJ1-1
CDR3 DNA: TGTGCCAGCTCTACCACCGGAGAGTCTGAAGCTTTCTTT
CDR3 protein: CASSTTGESEAFF

D gene: NA
clone size: NA
V gene: TRBV19
J gene: TRBJ2-7
CDR3 DNA: TGTGCCAGTAGTATCGGAGAACGCCGCTCCTACGAGCAGTACTTC
CDR3 protein: CASSIGERRSYEQYF

D gene: NA
clone size: NA
V gene: TRBV15
J gene: TRBJ1-2
CDR3 DNA: TGTGCCACCAGCAGAGGGGCCACGGACTGGGACTACACCTTC
CDR3 protein: CATSRGATDWDYTF

D gene: NA
clone size: NA
V gene: TRBV19
J gene: TRBJ1-1
CDR3 DNA: TGTGCCAGTAGTCCATTCAGGGGTTCGAGCACTGAAGCTTTCTTT
CDR3 protein: CASSPFRGSSTEAFF

D gene: NA
clone size: NA
V gene: TRBV5-1
J gene: TRBJ2-1
CDR3 DNA: TGCGCCAGCAGCCAGGACACCCCCTACAATGAGCAGTTCTTC
CDR3 protein: CASSQDTPYNEQFF

D gene: NA
clone size: NA
V gene: TRBV3-1/TRBV3-2
J gene: TRBJ2-1
CDR3 DNA: TGTGCCAGATCGAGTGGGCAGTTCTTC
CDR3 protein: CARSSGQFF

D gene: TRBD1
clone size: NA
V gene: TRBV7-2
J gene: TRBJ2-5
CDR3 DNA: TGTGCCAGCAGCGATCCCGGGACAGGGCAAAGAGAGACCCAGTACTTC
CDR3 protein: CASSDPGTGQRETQYF

D gene: TRBD1
clone size: NA
V gene: TRBV18
J gene: TRBJ2-1
CDR3 DNA: TGTGCCAGCTCCTCTGGGACAGGGTACTACAATGAGCAGTTCTTC
CDR3 protein: CASSSGTGYYNEQFF

D gene: TRBD2
clone size: once
V gene: TRBV7-3
J gene: TRBJ2-2
CDR3 DNA: TGTGCCAGCAGCTTAATGGCTAGCGGCAAGGTTGGCACCGGGGAGCTGTTTTTT
CDR3 protein: CASSLMASGKVGTGELFF

D gene: TRBD1
clone size: NA
V gene: TRBV23-1
J gene: TRBJ1-6
CDR3 DNA: TGCGCCAGCAGTTCCCAGACAGGGGGCCGATATTCACCCCTCCACTTT
CDR3 protein: CASSSQTGGRYSPLHF

D gene: TRBD1
clone size: once
V gene: TRBV9
J gene: TRBJ2-1
CDR3 DNA: TGTGCCAGCAGCCCCAAGGGGACAGGCATATACAATGAGCAGTTCTTC
CDR3 protein: CASSPKGTGIYNEQFF

D gene: TRBD2
clone size: NA
V gene: TRBV5-6
J gene: TRBJ2-1
CDR3 DNA: TGTGCCAGCAGCTTGGGCGGCGGGAGGTACAATGAGCAGTTCTTC
CDR3 protein: CASSLGGGRYNEQFF

D gene: NA
clone size: NA
V gene: TRBV29-1
J gene: TRBJ1-3
CDR3 DNA: TGCAGCGTTAGGGGAACGGGAAACACCATATATTTT
CDR3 protein: CSVRGTGNTIYF

D gene: TRBD2
clone size: NA
V gene: TRBV5-4
J gene: TRBJ2-1
CDR3 DNA: TGTGCCAGCAGCTTGGGTAGCGGGAGCTCCTACAATGAGCAGTTCTTC
CDR3 protein: CASSLGSGSSYNEQFF

D gene: NA
clone size: few
V gene: TRBV19
J gene: TRBJ2-5
CDR3 DNA: TGTGCCAGTAGTCCACCCGGGATCCAAGAGACCCAGTACTTC
CDR3 protein: CASSPPGIQETQYF

D gene: TRBD1
clone size: NA
V gene: TRBV5-1
J gene: TRBJ2-3
CDR3 DNA: TGCGCCAGCAGCCTGGACAGGGTTTCAGATACGCAGTATTTT
CDR3 protein: CASSLDRVSDTQYF

D gene: TRBD1
clone size: once
V gene: TRBV28
J gene: TRBJ1-5
CDR3 DNA: TGTGCCAGCAGTTTGACAGGGTTTTGGAGCAATCAGCCCCAGCATTTT
CDR3 protein: CASSLTGFWSNQPQHF

D gene: NA
clone size: NA
V gene: TRBV5-8
J gene: TRBJ1-5
CDR3 DNA: TGTGCCAGCAGCCTAACTAGCAATCAGCCCCAGCATTTT
CDR3 protein: CASSLTSNQPQHF

D gene: TRBD2
clone size: NA
V gene: TRBV5-4
J gene: TRBJ2-7
CDR3 DNA: TGTGCCAGCGCCAGTACTAGCGGGAGTCACGAGCAGTACTTC
CDR3 protein: CASASTSGSHEQYF

D gene: NA
clone size: NA
V gene: TRBV18
J gene: TRBJ1-5
CDR3 DNA: TGTGCCAGCTCACCAGGGGGGGAAGGCAATCAGCCCCAGCATTTT
CDR3 protein: CASSPGGEGNQPQHF

D gene: TRBD1
clone size: NA
V gene: TRBV10-3
J gene: TRBJ1-2
CDR3 DNA: TGTGCCACCGGGACAGACGCTTCCTATGGCTACACCTTC
CDR3 protein: CATGTDASYGYTF

D gene: NA
clone size: once
V gene: TRBV6-2/TRBV6-3
J gene: TRBJ1-5
CDR3 DNA: TGTGCCAGCAGTCGTTCGTCTGATCAGCCCCAGCATTTT
CDR3 protein: CASSRSSDQPQHF

D gene: NA
clone size: NA
V gene: TRBV7-2
J gene: TRBJ1-6
CDR3 DNA: TGTGCCAGCAGCTTACCCGGGAATTCACCCCTCCACTTT
CDR3 protein: CASSLPGNSPLHF

D gene: TRBD1
clone size: NA
V gene: TRBV28
J gene: TRBJ1-5
CDR3 DNA: TGTGCCAGCAGCGCCGGGACAGGGTTTCAGCCCCAGCATTTT
CDR3 protein: CASSAGTGFQPQHF

D gene: TRBD2
clone size: NA
V gene: TRBV15
J gene: TRBJ2-5
CDR3 DNA: TGTGCCACCAGCGGGGAGGGACTAGCGGGAGGGTTTGCCGAGACCCAGTACTTC
CDR3 protein: CATSGEGLAGGFAETQYF

D gene: NA
clone size: NA
V gene: TRBV30
J gene: TRBJ1-3
CDR3 DNA: TGTGCCTGGAGTAAGGGGCACTCTGGAAACACCATATATTTT
CDR3 protein: CAWSKGHSGNTIYF

D gene: NA
clone size: NA
V gene: TRBV6-2/TRBV6-3
J gene: TRBJ1-5
CDR3 DNA: TGTGCCAGCAGTTACTCTCGGTCAGGGCAGCCCCAGCATTTT
CDR3 protein: CASSYSRSGQPQHF

D gene: NA
clone size: NA
V gene: TRBV28
J gene: TRBJ1-2
CDR3 DNA: TGTGCCAGCAGTTACAGAGGAGGTGGCTACACCTTC
CDR3 protein: CASSYRGGGYTF

D gene: NA
clone size: few
V gene: TRBV19
J gene: TRBJ1-1
CDR3 DNA: TGTGCCAGTAGTGCCGGGGGAAGGGGCACTGAAGCTTTCTTT
CDR3 protein: CASSAGGRGTEAFF

D gene: NA
clone size: NA
V gene: TRBV19
J gene: TRBJ1-2
CDR3 DNA: TGTGCCAGTAGTATGCTCCAGTCCGACTATGGCTACACCTTC
CDR3 protein: CASSMLQSDYGYTF

D gene: NA
clone size: NA
V gene: TRBV7-3
J gene: TRBJ2-6
CDR3 DNA: TGTGCCAGCAGCCCCTGGACTAACTCTGGGGCCAACGTCCTGACTTTC
CDR3 protein: CASSPWTNSGANVLTF

D gene: TRBD1
clone size: NA
V gene: TRBV2
J gene: TRBJ2-5
CDR3 DNA: TGTGCCAGCAGTGTCGCGAGACAGGGCTGGGAGACCCAGTACTTC
CDR3 protein: CASSVARQGWETQYF

D gene: NA
clone size: NA
V gene: TRBV6-5
J gene: TRBJ2-3
CDR3 DNA: TGTGCCAGCAAGGAAGGACTTAGCACAGATACGCAGTATTTT
CDR3 protein: CASKEGLSTDTQYF

D gene: NA
clone size: NA
V gene: TRBV25-1
J gene: TRBJ2-1
CDR3 DNA: TGTGCCAGCAGTGAAGCCCGACCCGGGAATGAGCAGTTCTTC
CDR3 protein: CASSEARPGNEQFF

D gene: NA
clone size: NA
V gene: TRBV7-9
J gene: TRBJ1-2
CDR3 DNA: TGTGCCAGCAGCTTAGCAGCCGTGGACTATGGCTACACCTTC
CDR3 protein: CASSLAAVDYGYTF

D gene: NA
clone size: NA
V gene: TRBV14
J gene: TRBJ1-1
CDR3 DNA: TGTGCCAGCAGCCTGCAGGCCCAGGGGGAAGCTTTCTTT
CDR3 protein: CASSLQAQGEAFF

D gene: TRBD2
clone size: NA
V gene: TRBV18
J gene: TRBJ2-7
CDR3 DNA: TGTGCCAGCTCACCTACTAGCGGGAGTAACGAGCAGTACTTC
CDR3 protein: CASSPTSGSNEQYF

D gene: NA
clone size: NA
V gene: TRBV18
J gene: TRBJ1-5
CDR3 DNA: TGTGCCAGCTCGCTTAACAGGGACGGTCAGCCCCAGCATTTT
CDR3 protein: CASSLNRDGQPQHF

D gene: NA
clone size: NA
V gene: TRBV3-1/TRBV3-2
J gene: TRBJ1-1
CDR3 DNA: TGTGCCAGCAGCCAAGCCTCAAGGACAGATCTAAACACTGAAGCTTTCTTT
CDR3 protein: CASSQASRTDLNTEAFF

D gene: NA
clone size: NA
V gene: TRBV30
J gene: TRBJ1-3
CDR3 DNA: TGTGCCTGGAGTCCCGGACAGTCTGGAAACACCATATATTTT
CDR3 protein: CAWSPGQSGNTIYF

D gene: NA
clone size: few
V gene: TRBV10-3
J gene: TRBJ1-4
CDR3 DNA: TGTGCCATCAGTGAGTCGGGTGGCTCGGGTGAAAAACTGTTTTTT
CDR3 protein: CAISESGGSGEKLFF

D gene: TRBD1
clone size: NA
V gene: TRBV11-3
J gene: TRBJ2-2
CDR3 DNA: TGTGCCAGCAGCTTACACGCTGTGGGGACAGGGGGCAGCGGGGAGCTGTTTTTT
CDR3 protein: CASSLHAVGTGGSGELFF

D gene: NA
clone size: NA
V gene: TRBV27
J gene: TRBJ1-2
CDR3 DNA: TGTGCCAGCAGCCCCCCCCAGGGCTATGGCTACACCTTC
CDR3 protein: CASSPPQGYGYTF

D gene: NA
clone size: once
V gene: TRBV30
J gene: TRBJ1-2
CDR3 DNA: TGTGCCTGGAGTGTACGAACAGGGACCCCCAAAGGCGCTGGCTACACCTTC
CDR3 protein: CAWSVRTGTPKGAGYTF

D gene: TRBD2
clone size: NA
V gene: TRBV6-5
J gene: TRBJ2-7
CDR3 DNA: TGTGCCAGCAGTTACTCGGGGGGGTTCTACGAGCAGTACTTC
CDR3 protein: CASSYSGGFYEQYF

D gene: TRBD2
clone size: NA
V gene: TRBV15
J gene: TRBJ2-2
CDR3 DNA: TGTGCCACCAGCAGCAGACTAGCGGGATTATCCGGGGAGCTGTTTTTT
CDR3 protein: CATSSRLAGLSGELFF

D gene: NA
clone size: NA
V gene: TRBV25-1
J gene: TRBJ1-2
CDR3 DNA: TGTGCCAGCAGGGGGCCTGACAGAAACTATGGCTACACCTTC
CDR3 protein: CASRGPDRNYGYTF

D gene: TRBD1
clone size: NA
V gene: TRBV6-2/TRBV6-3
J gene: TRBJ1-3
CDR3 DNA: TGTGCCAGCAGTTCCCGATGGGGACAGAACTCTGGAAACACCATATATTTT
CDR3 protein: CASSSRWGQNSGNTIYF